The present T cell receptor (beta chain) was sequenced within a study of blood T cell repertoires in COVID-19. Study-wide background: Some COVID-19 samples were acute and others convalescent; all came from the United States, Italy and Spain. Nucleic acid was either cDNA or gDNA, and it came from T cells, B-cell-depleted T cells, or PBMCs.

Source study methods: Scientists estimated how many nucleated cells there were by amplifying reference gene primers. The data were produced by immunoSEQ multiplex PCR, yet TCRdb's version contains in-frame clones alone and is incomplete. That table supplies the V and J calls and clone size; D and trimming were determined from the DNA. The sample lists around 280,000 clones; about 85% were seen once. CDR1 and CDR2 from the germline V gene are LGHDT and YNNKEL (reference sequence). V was trimmed by 0 bases and J by 7 bases, leaving 13 bases between them. The CDR3 sequence is 15 residues long. Sequenced: peripheral blood. The TCR comes from a woman aged 50 to 65 who had recovered from COVID-19. This chain joins TRBV3-1 (or the pseudogene TRBV3-2) and TRBJ2-1; TRBD1 is a possible D gene (5 bases). In DNA, the CDR3 is TGTGCCAGCAGCCAAGATACTACAGGATGGAATGAGCAGTTCTTC. Translated, it gives CASSQDTTGWNEQFF.